These 8 T cell receptor beta chains came from one sample sequenced in a study of blood T cell repertoires in COVID-19. Profiling relied on immunoSEQ multiplex PCR, and the TCRdb table lists in-frame clones only, not all of them. The sample yields about 73,000 clones, approximately 83% seen once. The sequencing input was peripheral blood. These receptors came from a woman aged 55-75 years with acute or convalescent COVID-19.

This chain connects TRBV5-4 to TRBJ2-3; D perhaps matches TRBD2 (5 bases). This CDR3 contains 15 residues. Germline CDR1 SGHNT, CDR2 YYREEE (reference sequence). V was clipped by 4 bases and J by 1 base, with 13 bases between them. This CDR3 is CASSGLAPGTDTQYF. The DNA for the CDR3 is TGTGCCAGCAGCGGACTGGCTCCTGGCACAGATACGCAGTATTTT.

CDR3 sequence: CALTTGSENEQYF. CDR3 nucleotide sequence: TGTGCCCTAACTACAGGGAGCGAAAACGAGCAGTACTTC. The chain joins TRBV30 to TRBJ2-7, with D maybe TRBD1 (6 bases). The CDR3 loop spans 13 amino acids. Germline V gene sequence: CDR1 GTSNPN, CDR2 SVGIG (reference sequence). V shed 8 bases and J shed 5 bases, with 19 bases lying between them.

This clone was seen just once. This sequence joins TRBV5-1 and TRBJ2-6; the match to TRBD1 covers 7 bases. CDR3 length: 16 amino acids. Trimming took 1 base from V and 2 from J; bases not matched to a gene: 3. CDR1 is SGHRS, CDR2 YFSETQ, per germline. The CDR3 spells CASSLPGQAGANVLTF. The CDR3 nucleotides read TGCGCCAGCAGCTTGCCAGGACAGGCTGGGGCCAACGTCCTGACTTTC.

The chain is built from TRBV10-3 and TRBJ2-7, with 8 bases matching TRBD1. Trimming removed 10 bases from V and 4 bases from J; junction bases left unmatched: 9. Germline CDR1 reads ENHRY; CDR2 reads SYGVKD. The CDR3 is 13 amino acids. The CDR3 nucleotides read TGTGCCAGTGAGCCAGGGGGCGAGTACGAGCAGTACTTC. Its protein product is CASEPGGEYEQYF.

V usage is TRBV5-1 and J usage is TRBJ1-6; 8 bases match TRBD1. V shed 0 bases and J 7 bases; nucleotides not matched to a gene: 15. The CDR3 is made up of 19 amino acids. Germline lookup yields CDR1 SGHRS and CDR2 YFSETQ. In nucleotides, the CDR3 is TGCGCCAGCAGCTTGGATCGGCAGGGGGCGCTTAGAGGAAATTCACCCCTCCACTTT. As protein: CASSLDRQGALRGNSPLHF.

There are a few counts of this clone. V usage is TRBV5-4 and J usage is TRBJ1-2; D possibly corresponds to TRBD1 (6 bases). The CDR3 loop spans 13 amino acids. Germline V gives CDR1 SGHNT, CDR2 YYREEE (reference sequence). With 4 bases removed from V and 1 base from J, the gap between germline ends came to 8 bases. This chain's CDR3 is CASSTRGNYGYTF. The CDR3 DNA reads as TGTGCCAGCAGCACCAGGGGTAACTATGGCTACACCTTC.

The chain carries TRBV14 and TRBJ1-2; D unclear. CDR1 is SGHDN, CDR2 FVKESK, per germline. This CDR3 is 12 amino acids long. V was shortened by 2 bases and J by 8 bases, with 9 bases between the two germline ends. The CDR3 protein is CASSQKRGGYTF. In DNA form, the CDR3 reads TGTGCCAGCAGCCAAAAAAGAGGGGGCTACACCTTC.

Of note for this clone: One end of the junction is discordant with germline, which a read error may explain. The J gene is TRBJ1-4, the V gene TRBV6-1; a weak D match, TRBD1 (5 bases). Germline values: CDR1 MNHNS, CDR2 SASEGT. The CDR3 runs 12 residues. CDR3: CASSEDRLRWDF. In DNA form, the CDR3 reads TGTGCCAGCAGTGAAGACAGGTTAAGGTGGGACTTC.